This T cell receptor (beta chain) was identified in a study of shared clonotypes between healthy human individuals. Study-level findings and limits: Of the naive CD4 clonotypes, roughly 5.2% were shared across a handful of donors.

CD45RO-negative, CCR7-positively selected cells formed the naive CD8 fraction, excluding terminally differentiated effector memory CD45RA+ cells. At the deep level, the assay was run. In the original workflow: Junction-only sequences produced by ImmunoSEQ had no quality scores, so filtering differed. Sequenced by immunoSEQ multiplex PCR; TCRdb stores in-frame clones only, minus some. That table furnishes V, J and clone size, whereas the DNA furnished D and trimming. The table lists 500,000 to 700,000 clones, roughly 96% of them singletons. As to this clone: Its antigen is not known.

J lost 3 bases, V lost 0 bases, and 7 bases had no gene match. Germline-derived CDR1 and CDR2 are SGHNT and YENEEA. This CDR3 is built from 16 residues. The chain employs TRBV11-3 and TRBJ1-1; 7 nucleotides match TRBD1. Sequences were obtained from naive CD8+ T cells sorted from blood. This receptor was identified in a woman in her twenties or thirties in good health. CDR3 sequence reads: CASSLEERDSYTEAFF. The CDR3, as DNA: TGTGCCAGCAGCTTAGAGGAAAGGGACAGCTACACTGAAGCTTTCTTT.